The 20 T cell receptor beta chains in this list originate from one sample, sequenced in a study of T cells in Graves' hyperthyroidism and ophthalmopathy. Amplified TCR beta CDR3 regions came from RNA transcripts. During a first-round RT-PCR of the TCR CDR3, the HTBI primer set was used. TCRdb used MiXCR to reprocess the multiplex PCR reads, holding one entry per CDR3 protein. The sample has about 300,000 distinct CDR3 sequences; less than 20% are singletons. Sequencing used blood. The receptors here all came from a man aged 45-65 years with Graves' ophthalmopathy.

This clonotype was observed a handful of times. This chain joins TRBV4-1 and TRBJ1-2, with 7 bases aligning to TRBD1. This CDR3 is 14 amino acids long. Per the germline V gene, CDR1 is MGHRA and CDR2 is YSYEKL. The trim removed 4 bases at V and 4 bases at J, leaving 6 bases unmatched. The CDR3 DNA is TGCGCCAGCAGCCCCCAGGGGGGGTCCTATGGCTACACCTTC. Translation: CASSPQGGSYGYTF.

To note about this clonotype: A much larger clone differs by one base, so this may be a read error. The rearrangement uses TRBV11-3 and TRBJ2-5, with 12 bases that match TRBD2. CDR1 and CDR2 (germline): SGHNT, YENEEA. CDR3 length equals 17 residues. The CDR3 here is CVSSAGLAGNPQETQYF. CDR3 nucleotide sequence: TGTGTCAGCAGCGCCGGACTAGCGGGGAACCCACAAGAGACCCAGTACTTC. Combining the CDR3 with reference TRBV11-3 and TRBJ2-5 gives the whole variable domain EAGVVQSPRYKIIEKKQPVAFWCNPISGHNTLYWYLQNLGQGPELLIRYENEEAVDDSQLPKDRFSAERLKGVDSTLKIQPAELGDSAVYLCVSSAGLAGNPQETQYFGPGTRLLVL.

This chain links TRBV28 with TRBJ2-2, with D possibly being TRBD2 (6 bases). Trimming shortened V by 10 bases and J by 1 base, and 16 bases separated the two germline ends. In germline, CDR1 is MDHEN, CDR2 SYDVKM. The CDR3 has 15 amino acids. CDR3 in DNA: TGTGCCACCGTGACGGGACTTTTGAACACCGGGGAGCTGTTTTTT. This codes for CATVTGLLNTGELFF.

This clonotype has just a few counts. The V gene is TRBV11-1, the J gene TRBJ2-5; D is perhaps TRBD2 (7 bases). V dropped 5 bases and J dropped 4 bases, with 14 bases sitting between them. CDR3 length equals 14 residues. Per germline, CDR1 SGHAT and CDR2 FQDESV (reference sequence). Written as DNA, the CDR3 is TGTGCCAGCAGCGTGGGGGGGGCCGGAGAGACCCAGTACTTC. It codes for CASSVGGAGETQYF.

This clonotype was picked up many times. The J gene is TRBJ2-2, the V gene TRBV11-3; D might be TRBD1 (5 bases). CDR1 SGHNT and CDR2 YENEEA come from the germline V gene. Trimming removed 3 bases at V and 8 bases at J, with 13 bases between. The CDR3 contains 14 residues. The CDR3: CASSLGQSSGELFF. CDR3 nucleotides: TGTGCCAGCAGCTTGGGGCAGTCTTCAGGGGAGCTGTTTTTT.

In this sample, this clonotype turned up a few times. This sequence joins TRBV14 and TRBJ2-1; TRBD2 agrees at 9 bases. The J segment lost 2 bases and the V segment lost 2 bases, leaving 13 bases of the junction unmatched. Looked up from germline, CDR1 is SGHDN and CDR2 is FVKESK. The CDR3 extends over 19 amino acids. The CDR3 loop reads CASSQIAGLALSAYNEQFF. The DNA for the CDR3 is TGTGCCAGCAGCCAAATAGCGGGACTAGCTCTTTCGGCCTACAATGAGCAGTTCTTC. The complete variable domain, with remaining parts taken from reference TRBV14 and TRBJ2-1, reads EAGVTQFPSHSVIEKGQTVTLRCDPISGHDNLYWYRRVMGKEIKFLLHFVKESKQDESGMPNNRFLAERTGGTYSTLKVQPAELEDSGVYFCASSQIAGLALSAYNEQFFGPGTRLTVL.

V is TRBV6-2 or TRBV6-3 and J is TRBJ2-1; D is unresolved. Germline V gene sequence: CDR1 MNHEY, CDR2 SVGEGT. Between the trimmed V and J ends, which lost 0 bases and 0 bases, there was a span of 15 bases. The CDR3 length is 18 residues. DNA for the CDR3: TGTGCCAGCAGTTACTCGCTAATAAGGAACAACTCCTACAATGAGCAGTTCTTC. Translating it yields CASSYSLIRNNSYNEQFF.

The chain uses TRBV20-1 and TRBJ2-1; 8 bases agree with TRBD2. The germline CDR1 and CDR2 sequences are DFQATT and SNEGSKA (reference sequence). The trim removed 3 bases at V and 2 bases at J, leaving 3 bases unmatched. The CDR3 sequence is 14 residues long. CDR3 protein: CSASREGTYNEQFF. In nucleotides, the CDR3 is TGCAGTGCTAGTCGGGAGGGGACCTACAATGAGCAGTTCTTC.

The V gene is TRBV6-5, the J gene TRBJ1-5; D remains ambiguous. V was clipped by 1 base and J by 0 bases, with 7 bases between them. The CDR3 is 15 amino acids. Germline V gene sequence: CDR1 MNHEY, CDR2 SVGAGI. The CDR3, as DNA: TGTGCCAGCAGTTACTATAGAAATAGCAATCAGCCCCAGCATTTT. It encodes CASSYYRNSNQPQHF.

This rearrangement joins TRBV6-1 to TRBJ2-3; unclear D gene. V was shortened by 8 bases and J by 1 base, with 16 bases between the two germline ends. Germline CDR1 MNHNS, CDR2 SASEGT. The CDR3 consists of 15 residues. DNA for the CDR3: TGTGCCAGCTCGGAACGATTTTACGGCACAGATACGCAGTATTTT. This gives the protein CASSERFYGTDTQYF.

The gene calls are TRBV5-8 and TRBJ2-7; 11 bases map to TRBD2. The trim removed 4 bases at V and 2 bases at J, leaving 8 bases unmatched. Germline lookup yields CDR1 SGHTS and CDR2 YDEGEE. The CDR3 runs to 16 residues. The CDR3 region is CASSLPLAGGTYEQYF. The CDR3 DNA follows: TGTGCCAGCAGCCTCCCCCTAGCGGGAGGAACCTACGAGCAGTACTTC.

Many counts were recorded for this clonotype. This chain joins TRBV5-1 and TRBJ2-1, with 8 bases aligning to TRBD1. The length of the CDR3 is 14 residues. The junction had 2 bases not matched to a gene; V was cut back by 0 bases and J by 6 bases. Germline loops: CDR1 SGHRS, CDR2 YFSETQ. CDR3 DNA sequence: TGCGCCAGCAGCTTGGACAGGGGGTCCAATGAGCAGTTCTTC. It yields the protein CASSLDRGSNEQFF.

This clonotype was detected many times. V gene TRBV7-9 combines with J gene TRBJ2-7; 13 bases fit TRBD2. Trimming took 6 bases from V and 4 from J; bases not matched to a gene: 6. From germline, CDR1 is SEHNR and CDR2 FQNEAQ (reference sequence). There are 15 residues in the CDR3. For the CDR3, the DNA is TGTGCCAGCAGTTCAGGGACTAGCGGGATGTACGAGCAGTACTTC. This translates into CASSSGTSGMYEQYF.

V and J are TRBV10-3 and TRBJ2-5, with TRBD1 matching 8 bases. The junction had 8 bases not matched to a gene; V was cut back by 6 bases and J by 5 bases. This CDR3 region has 14 residues. Germline V gene sequence: CDR1 ENHRY, CDR2 SYGVKD. In DNA form, the CDR3 reads TGTGCCATCAGCCGTGGACAGGGTAGCGAGACCCAGTACTTC. Its protein product is CAISRGQGSETQYF.

This clonotype was seen a few times. V and J are TRBV18 and TRBJ1-4; TRBD1 agrees at 10 bases. CDR3 length: 16 residues. V dropped 3 bases and J dropped 5; count of bases not matched to a gene: 6. CDR1 is KGHSH, CDR2 LQKENI, per germline. The CDR3, as DNA: TGTGCCAGCTCACCCGGGACAGGGGAAAAAAATGAAAAACTGTTTTTT. It translates to CASSPGTGEKNEKLFF.

The chain carries TRBV20-1 and TRBJ2-3, with no clear D. The CDR3 is 12 amino acids. CDR1 and CDR2 (germline): DFQATT, SNEGSKA (reference sequence). The ends were cut back, 6 bases at V and 1 base at J, with 8 bases in the middle. CDR3 nucleotides: TGCAGTGCCCGGACCCGCACAGATACGCAGTATTTT. Its translation is CSARTRTDTQYF.

The sample holds many counts of this clonotype. This chain links TRBV7-9 with TRBJ1-6; D might be TRBD1 (6 bases). V was cut by 5 bases and J by 16 bases, with 12 bases left in between. The CDR3 is made up of 11 amino acids. Germline V gene data show CDR1 as SEHNR and CDR2 as FQNEAQ (reference sequence). DNA for the CDR3: TGTGCCAGCAGCCCGGGACAATTTCTCCACTTT. It specifies CASSPGQFLHF.

This clonotype was picked up many times. V gene TRBV28 combines with J gene TRBJ1-1; D gene ambiguous. CDR3 length equals 16 residues. CDR1 and CDR2 (germline): MDHEN, SYDVKM. The ends were cut back, 3 bases at V and 0 bases at J, with 14 bases in the middle. Here the CDR3 reads CASSFWQINMNTEAFF. The CDR3 nucleotides are TGTGCCAGCAGTTTCTGGCAGATAAACATGAACACTGAAGCTTTCTTT.

This clonotype was picked up a small number of times. The chain uses TRBV29-1 and TRBJ1-6; maybe TRBD1 (5 bases). Germline assignment: CDR1 SQVTM and CDR2 ANQGSEA. The V gene lost 5 bases and the J gene lost 5 bases, with 10 bases spanning the gap. CDR3 size: 13 residues. The CDR3 sequence: CSVSDRNNSPLHF. The CDR3 nucleotides are TGCAGCGTTTCCGACAGAAATAATTCACCCCTCCACTTT.

The gene calls are TRBV27 and TRBJ1-3; D possibly corresponds to TRBD1 (6 bases). CDR1 is MNHEY, CDR2 SMNVEV, per germline (reference sequence). This CDR3 is 13 amino acids long. Trimming left V 2 bases short and J 4 bases short, with 6 bases between. The CDR3 DNA follows: TGTGCCAGCAGTTTAACAGGGGGAAACACCATATATTTT. Translating gives CASSLTGGNTIYF.